Listed below are T cell receptor beta chains from one sample, sequenced in a study of cytomegalovirus exposure and HLA in healthy donors. Assay: immunoSEQ multiplex PCR; the TCRdb copy retains only in-frame clones and omits some. The table lists about 270,000 clones, roughly two thirds of them singletons. Material for sequencing was PBMCs. The receptors shown here come from a female donor in good health and CMV-seronegative. Each CDR3 is given with its conserved first and last residue. The D gene is left open where the match is weak. Only some rows state a clone size, as once, few, many or a class for expanded clones.

clone_size j_call d_call v_call cdr3_nt cdr3_aa
- TRBJ1-4 - TRBV19 TGTGCCAGTAGTACAGGCCTTAATGAAAAACTGTTTTTT CASSTGLNEKLFF
- TRBJ2-7 TRBD1 TRBV6-5 TGTGCCAGCAAGGGTCGGGACAGGGACTACGAGCAGTACTTC CASKGRDRDYEQYF
few TRBJ1-5 TRBD1 TRBV19 TGTGCCACACACGATCTGACAGGGGTGAGCAATCAGCCCCAGCATTTT CATHDLTGVSNQPQHF
- TRBJ2-7 - TRBV2 TGTGCCAGCAGGCCCGCTTGGTCTAGTCTATCCTACGAGCAGTACTTC CASRPAWSSLSYEQYF
- TRBJ2-1 - TRBV30 TGTGCCTGGGGGCTTTACAATGAGCAGTTCTTC CAWGLYNEQFF
once TRBJ2-7 TRBD1 TRBV19 TGTGCCAGTAGTACTGGGACAGGGGACGAGCAGTACTTC CASSTGTGDEQYF
once TRBJ2-7 - TRBV10-3 TGTGCCATCAGGACTGCCCCCGTCCTATCCTACGAGCAGTACTTC CAIRTAPVLSYEQYF
once TRBJ2-5 - TRBV5-1 TGCGCCAGCTCGGTTGGGGCGGCAAAAGAGACCCAGTACTTC CASSVGAAKETQYF
- TRBJ2-3 TRBD2 TRBV6-5 TGTGCCAGCAGTCAACTAGCGGGGGGATCAGATACGCAGTATTTT CASSQLAGGSDTQYF
- TRBJ1-6 - TRBV25-1 TGTGCCAGCAGTCCATACAGGGAGATCCTTAATTCACCCCTCCACTTT CASSPYREILNSPLHF
once TRBJ1-2 - TRBV7-9 TGTTCCAGCAGCTTAGAGAGTTATGGCTACACCTTC CSSSLESYGYTF
- TRBJ1-2 TRBD1 TRBV29-1 TGCAGCGGGAGGACAGGGCAATTTGGTGGCTACACCTTC CSGRTGQFGGYTF
few TRBJ2-1 - TRBV9 TGTGCCAGCAGCGGTATGAGGGGGCGGGGCGATTACAATGAGCAGTTCTTC CASSGMRGRGDYNEQFF
- TRBJ2-1 - TRBV6-5 TGTGCCAGCAGTTCTGGGACTCCTTACAATGAGCAGTTCTTC CASSSGTPYNEQFF
- TRBJ2-7 TRBD1 TRBV11-2 TGTGCCAGCAGCTCGATCCGGGACAGGTCCTACGAGCAGTACTTC CASSSIRDRSYEQYF
- TRBJ1-2 - TRBV6-1 TGTGCCAGCAGCCCACCACTCCTCTATGGCTACACCTTC CASSPPLLYGYTF
- TRBJ2-7 - TRBV28 TGTGCCAGCAGTCCCCGCTCCTACGAGCAGTACTTC CASSPRSYEQYF
- TRBJ1-1 - TRBV15 TGTGCCACCAGCAGAGATTCGATCCCCCCGGACAGTGCCCGTAACACTGAAGCTTTCTTT CATSRDSIPPDSARNTEAFF
- TRBJ2-3 - TRBV2 TGTGCCAGCAGTCCAACAGGGACGGCAGATACGCAGTATTTT CASSPTGTADTQYF
- TRBJ1-5 TRBD1 TRBV19 TGTGCCAGTAGTCTCACGACAGGGGTTAATCAGCCCCAGCATTTT CASSLTTGVNQPQHF
- TRBJ1-5 - TRBV28 TGTGCCAGCAGTTCTGGGGGCCCTCTCAATCAGCCCCAGCATTTT CASSSGGPLNQPQHF
- TRBJ2-5 - TRBV5-1 TGCGCCAGCAGCTTGGGAGGGAGCTTCGGGAGTGAGACCCAGTACTTC CASSLGGSFGSETQYF
- TRBJ2-7 - TRBV19 TGTGCCAGTAGTGGGGCAGGGGGGCCCTACGAGCAGTACTTC CASSGAGGPYEQYF
- TRBJ2-7 TRBD2 TRBV5-4 TGTGCCAGCAGCGAGAGACTAGCGGGAGGGTATGGCTACGAGCAGTACTTC CASSERLAGGYGYEQYF
- TRBJ2-7 TRBD1 TRBV5-6 TGTGCCAGCAGCATACCGGGACAGACCTACGAGCAGTACTTC CASSIPGQTYEQYF
- TRBJ2-7 TRBD1 TRBV27 TGTGCCAGCAGTTCAACACAGGGGAGAGGGTACGAGCAGTACTTC CASSSTQGRGYEQYF
- TRBJ2-3 TRBD2 TRBV5-8 TGTGCCAGCAGCTTGGGACTAGCGAGGGGCCTCACAGATACGCAGTATTTT CASSLGLARGLTDTQYF
- TRBJ2-7 - TRBV4-2 TGTGCCAGCAGCCAAGGAGAGGAGTACGAGCAGTACTTC CASSQGEEYEQYF
- TRBJ2-7 TRBD2 TRBV18 TGTGCCAGCTCACCGACTAGCGGGAGCGCCTACGAGCAGTACTTC CASSPTSGSAYEQYF
once TRBJ2-7 TRBD2 TRBV7-9 TGTTCCAGCAGCGGACTAGTCCGCGAGCAGTACTTC CSSSGLVREQYF
- TRBJ2-3 TRBD2 TRBV29-1 TGCAGCGTTGAACTAGCGGCTTACTCCACAGATACGCAGTATTTT CSVELAAYSTDTQYF
- TRBJ2-4 TRBD2 TRBV7-2 TGTGCCAGCAGCTTATGGCTAGCGGGGGGAACCAAAAACATTCAGTACTTC CASSLWLAGGTKNIQYF
few TRBJ2-7 - TRBV6-1 TGTGCCAGCAGTGGCGGGGCCTACGAGCAGTACTTC CASSGGAYEQYF
few TRBJ1-1 - TRBV18 TGTGCCAGCTCACCCCCGGGGAGCGCTGAAGCTTTCTTT CASSPPGSAEAFF
- TRBJ2-3 - TRBV5-4 TGTGCCAGCCATTCTCGCCCAAGAAGCGACGCAGATACGCAGTATTTT CASHSRPRSDADTQYF
- TRBJ2-5 TRBD1 TRBV11-2 TGTGCCAGCAGCACGGACAGGGGAGAGACCCAGTACTTC CASSTDRGETQYF
- TRBJ1-1 TRBD1 TRBV7-9 TGTGCCAGCAGCGCCACAGGGGGCTCTGAAGCTTTCTTT CASSATGGSEAFF
- TRBJ1-1 - TRBV10-1 TGCGCCAGCAGTGAGTCAGAAGGGGGAAGTGAAGCTTTCTTT CASSESEGGSEAFF
- TRBJ1-1 - TRBV13 TGTGCCAGCAGCCGTATCCTAGGGGGACAAGCTGAAGCTTTCTTT CASSRILGGQAEAFF
- TRBJ2-7 TRBD2 TRBV9 TGTGCCAGCAGCGTCGGGACTAAAATCTACGAGCAGTACTTC CASSVGTKIYEQYF
- TRBJ1-2 TRBD1 TRBV27 TGTGCCAGCACCAAGATAACGGGACAGGGTGTTCTCTATGGCTACACCTTC CASTKITGQGVLYGYTF
- TRBJ2-1 - TRBV5-1 TGCGCCAGCAGCTTAGAGAACTATCTCGGGGTAAATGAGCAGTTCTTC CASSLENYLGVNEQFF
- TRBJ2-7 TRBD1 TRBV2 TGTGCCAGCCGAGTGATGGGACAGGGGGCCTACGAGCAGTACTTC CASRVMGQGAYEQYF
- TRBJ2-1 - TRBV7-3 TGTGCCAGCAGCTTAACGTCGAGTATCTATGAGCAGTTCTTC CASSLTSSIYEQFF
- TRBJ2-3 TRBD1 TRBV18 TGTGCCAGCTCACTTGGACAGGGGGCCACAGATACGCAGTATTTT CASSLGQGATDTQYF
- TRBJ2-3 - TRBV6-6 TGTGCCAGCAGTTATGTGGCTAGCTTCCTCACAGATACGCAGTATTTT CASSYVASFLTDTQYF
- TRBJ2-1 TRBD2 TRBV19 TGTGCCAGTAGTCTTAGCGGGTCGAGCTACAATGAGCAGTTCTTC CASSLSGSSYNEQFF
- TRBJ1-3 - TRBV10-3 TGTGCCATCGAAGCCTCTGGAAACACCATATATTTT CAIEASGNTIYF
- TRBJ2-7 TRBD1 TRBV5-1 TGCGCCAGCAGCTTGGGCGACAGGGTGAGCTCCTACGAGCAGTACTTC CASSLGDRVSSYEQYF
few TRBJ1-2 TRBD1 TRBV7-8 TGTGCCAGCAGCCCGACAGGGACTTACTATGGCTACACCTTC CASSPTGTYYGYTF